The 18 T cell receptor beta chains below all came from one sample that was sequenced in a study of beta chain features in type 1 diabetes. Investigators reverse transcribed all isolated RNA, so they sequenced expressed TCRB transcripts. The assay was immunoSEQ multiplex PCR, and TCRdb's table has in-frame clones only and misses some. Of fewer than 150,000 clones in the sample, 6.9% were seen once. The sequenced sample was central memory CD4+ T cells from blood. All receptors derive from a woman aged 25 to 39 in good health.

The gene calls are TRBV4-3 and TRBJ2-1; D possibly corresponds to TRBD2 (5 bases). CDR3 size: 12 residues. Per the germline V gene, CDR1 is LGHNA and CDR2 is YSLEER. The V end was cut by 0 bases, the J end by 10 bases, with 7 bases between. CDR3 in DNA: TGCGCCAGCAGCCAAGAAACGGGAGAGCAGTTCTTC. This sequence encodes CASSQETGEQFF.

This clone showed up just a few times. The J gene is TRBJ2-5, the V gene TRBV2, with 10 bases identical to TRBD1. Germline-derived CDR1 and CDR2 are SNHLY and FYNNEI. This CDR3 comprises 15 residues. The J segment lost 5 bases and the V segment lost 0 bases, leaving 3 bases of the junction unmatched. The CDR3 is CASSEALGQGETQYF. The CDR3 DNA reads as TGTGCCAGCAGTGAAGCGCTGGGACAGGGGGAGACCCAGTACTTC.

The V and J genes are TRBV30 and TRBJ2-3; 13 bases match TRBD2. Trimming removed 4 bases from V and 2 bases from J; junction bases left unmatched: 6. The CDR3 is 16 residues long. From germline, CDR1 is GTSNPN and CDR2 SVGIG (reference sequence). In nucleotides, the CDR3 is TGTGCCTGGACCAAGGGACTAGCGGGGACCACAGATACGCAGTATTTT. It translates to CAWTKGLAGTTDTQYF.

This chain links TRBV30 with TRBJ2-1, with 10 bases identical to TRBD2. Trimming removed 3 bases from V and 9 bases from J; junction bases left unmatched: 11. This CDR3 comprises 15 residues. In germline, CDR1 is GTSNPN, CDR2 SVGIG (reference sequence). CDR3 nucleotide sequence: TGTGCCTGGAGCGGGAAGGGGCTAGCGGGAGTTGAGCAGTTCTTC. It specifies CAWSGKGLAGVEQFF.

In its sample, this clone was seen a few times. This sequence joins TRBV5-6 and TRBJ2-3; TRBD2 might be the D (6 bases). The CDR3 is made up of 15 amino acids. The germline CDR1 and CDR2 sequences are SGHDT and YYEEEE. Trimming stripped 2 bases from V and 1 base from J, with 11 bases between. CDR3: CASSFPGRRTDTQYF. DNA for the CDR3: TGTGCCAGCAGCTTCCCAGGGAGGCGCACAGATACGCAGTATTTT.

V is TRBV28 and J is TRBJ2-1, with 8 bases that match TRBD2. CDR1 is MDHEN, CDR2 SYDVKM, per germline. After removal of 5 bases from V and 0 bases from J, the junction contained 6 bases not matched to a gene. This CDR3 contains 16 residues. DNA for the CDR3: TGTGCCAGCAGTACTACAAGCGGGAGCTCCTACAATGAGCAGTTCTTC. It translates to CASSTTSGSSYNEQFF. The complete variable domain, with remaining parts taken from reference TRBV28 and TRBJ2-1, reads DVKVTQSSRYLVKRTGEKVFLECVQDMDHENMFWYRQDPGLGLRLIYFSYDVKMKEKGDIPEGYSVSREKKERFSLILESASTNQTSMYLCASSTTSGSSYNEQFFGPGTRLTVL.

The rearrangement links TRBV18 to TRBJ1-1, with 10 bases lining up with TRBD1. Germline V gene data show CDR1 as KGHSH and CDR2 as LQKENI. This CDR3 has 18 residues. The ends lost 6 bases at V and 2 bases at J; junction bases unmatched: 15. The DNA for the CDR3 is TGTGCCAGCTCCCCGAGGGGGGGGACAGGGGCGCAAAACACTGAAGCTTTCTTT. It is translated as CASSPRGGTGAQNTEAFF.

This chain uses TRBV6-1 with TRBJ2-2; 11 bases align to TRBD2. Germline V CDR1 and CDR2: MNHNS, SASEGT. The V segment lost 3 bases and the J segment 4 bases; nucleotides outside the gene matches: 1. The CDR3 is made up of 15 amino acids. Written as DNA, the CDR3 is TGTGCCAGCAGTGATAGCGGGAGGGTCACCGGGGAGCTGTTTTTT. Residues: CASSDSGRVTGELFF.

The rearrangement links TRBV11-2 to TRBJ2-7, with no clear D. From germline, CDR1 is SGHAT and CDR2 FQNNGV. This CDR3 contains 13 residues. V shed 2 bases and J shed 4 bases, with 9 bases lying between them. DNA for the CDR3: TGTGCCAGCAGCTTAACGCGAACTTACGAGCAGTACTTC. It encodes CASSLTRTYEQYF.

This clone was recorded a few times. The chain couples TRBV6-6 to TRBJ1-1; a weak D match, TRBD1 (6 bases). The CDR3 runs to 15 residues. Germline lookup yields CDR1 MNHNY and CDR2 SVGAGI (reference sequence). V lost 2 bases and J lost 4, with 14 bases in between. The CDR3 DNA sequence: TGTGCCAGCAGTTACGCGCTAAGGGGGAGCACTGAAGCTTTCTTT. This gives the protein CASSYALRGSTEAFF.

A few counts support this clone. The chain has TRBV5-1 and TRBJ2-7; possible D gene TRBD1, 5 bases. Between the trimmed V and J ends, which lost 0 bases and 3 bases, there was a span of 10 bases. The germline CDR1 and CDR2 sequences are SGHRS and YFSETQ. The CDR3 loop spans 14 amino acids. The CDR3 DNA follows: TGCGCCAGCAGCTTGGGACCAGACAGCTACGAGCAGTACTTC. This translates into CASSLGPDSYEQYF.

This chain uses TRBV5-1 with TRBJ2-3, with 12 bases identical to TRBD2. With V trimmed by 1 base and J by 4 bases, 10 bases remained unmatched. The CDR3 runs to 18 residues. Germline lookup yields CDR1 SGHRS and CDR2 YFSETQ. The CDR3 here is CASSLTPSSGRASDTQYF. CDR3 bases: TGCGCCAGCAGCTTGACCCCATCTAGCGGGAGGGCCTCAGATACGCAGTATTTT.

This clone was counted ten times or more. The CDR3 is CAWQMTGVRGEQFF. The CDR3 coding sequence is TGTGCGTGGCAAATGACAGGGGTTCGGGGTGAGCAGTTCTTC. The V gene is TRBV30, the J gene TRBJ2-1; 8 positions agree with TRBD1. Germline CDR1 and CDR2: GTSNPN and SVGIG (reference sequence). The CDR3 covers 14 residues.

The gene calls are TRBV28 and TRBJ1-1; no clear D. The germline V gene encodes CDR1 MDHEN and CDR2 SYDVKM. The CDR3 length is 13 residues. With 6 bases removed from V and 1 base from J, the gap between germline ends came to 9 bases. The CDR3 reads CASRSHENTEAFF. CDR3 nucleotide sequence: TGTGCCAGCAGATCACACGAGAACACTGAAGCTTTCTTT.

This clone was seen only a few times. The chain joins TRBV4-2 to TRBJ1-5; 12 bases are shared with TRBD1. Germline values: CDR1 LGHNA, CDR2 YNFKEQ. This CDR3 has 15 amino acids. With 5 bases clipped from V and 12 bases from J, the junction kept 11 bases outside the gene matches. As DNA, the CDR3 is TGTGCCAGCAGCAGGGACAGGGGGCAGGGTCAGAACCAGCATTTT. It translates to CASSRDRGQGQNQHF.

The rearrangement links TRBV7-3 to TRBJ2-3; the match to TRBD1 covers 8 bases. V lost 3 bases to trimming and J lost 5 bases; unmatched junction nucleotides: 7. In germline, CDR1 is SGHTA, CDR2 FQGTGA. The CDR3 covers 15 residues. The CDR3 nucleotides are TGTGCCAGCAGCTTGAATGGACAGGGCGGAGATACGCAGTATTTT. Translated, it gives CASSLNGQGGDTQYF.

For the CDR3, the DNA is TGTGCCAGCAGCTCCGACAGGGGGAACACTGAAGCTTTCTTT. Translated: CASSSDRGNTEAFF. The chain joins TRBV6-5 to TRBJ1-1, with TRBD1 identical over 8 bases. In germline, CDR1 is MNHEY, CDR2 SVGAGI. Trimming cost V 6 bases and J 1 base; bases outside gene matches: 4. The CDR3 consists of 14 residues.

In this sample, this clone turned up many times. The chain links TRBV5-1 to TRBJ2-1; 8 bases agree with TRBD2. Germline V gene data show CDR1 as SGHRS and CDR2 as YFSETQ. There are 13 residues in the CDR3. J lost 3 bases, V lost 7 bases, and 3 bases had no gene match. As DNA, the CDR3 is TGCGCCAGCCCCAGCGGGAGCTACAATGAGCAGTTCTTC. It encodes CASPSGSYNEQFF.